Here is one TCR beta chain with its context. With 1 base clipped from V and 4 bases from J, the junction kept 4 bases outside the gene matches. Germline V CDR1 and CDR2: MNHNS, SASEGT. The CDR3 length is 15 residues. These data come from a study of blood T cell repertoires in COVID-19. For the study at large: Samples came from the United States, Italy and Spain, spanning acute and convalescent COVID-19. Sources were T cells, B-cell-depleted T cells, or PBMCs; the material itself was cDNA or gDNA.

Original methodology: It was from reference gene primer amplification that nucleated cell counts were estimated. TCRdb keeps only in-frame clones here, not all; method: immunoSEQ multiplex PCR. The V and J calls and the clone size are those of that table, but D and trimming were determined from the DNA. The sample gives about 21,000 clones, around 88% of which show up once; approximately 17% is in the top ten. The specimen was peripheral blood. The source is a man aged 65 to 85 with active COVID-19. The V call is TRBV6-1, the J call TRBJ2-3; 8 nucleotides agree with TRBD2. The chain's CDR3 is CASSEESGGPDTQYF. CDR3 nucleotides: TGTGCCAGCAGTGAAGAAAGCGGGGGCCCAGATACGCAGTATTTT.